The 24 T cell receptor beta chains listed next were all sequenced from one sample in a study of early T cells in non-severe SARS-CoV-2 infection. One entry per CDR3 protein, called by TCRdb with MiXCR from the 5' RACE reads. This sample has tens of thousands of distinct CDR3 sequences; about 5.2% occur once, and the top ten carry around 5.8%. Material: whole blood, obtained at baseline. These receptors all stem from an adult who was a healthcare worker with PCR-confirmed SARS-CoV-2 infection or an uninfected control (not recorded which).

Ten or more counts support this clonotype. The chain couples TRBV13 to TRBJ2-1; 15 bases fit TRBD2. The CDR3 loop spans 18 amino acids. Germline lookup yields CDR1 PRHDT and CDR2 FYEKMQ (reference sequence). The trim removed 7 bases at V and 3 bases at J, leaving 10 bases unmatched. This CDR3 is CASTPGTSGRRLYNEQFF. The CDR3 bases are TGTGCCAGCACCCCCGGGACTAGCGGGAGGAGACTCTACAATGAGCAGTTCTTC. Full variable domain (remainder filled in from reference TRBV13 and TRBJ2-1): AAGVIQSPRHLIKEKRETATLKCYPIPRHDTVYWYQQGPGQDPQFLISFYEKMQSDKGSIPDRFSAQQFSDYHSELNMSSLELGDSALYFCASTPGTSGRRLYNEQFFGPGTRLTVL.

This clonotype was counted ten times or more. This chain uses TRBV25-1 with TRBJ2-7; D ambiguous. Trimming removed 5 bases at V and 2 bases at J, with 13 bases between. The CDR3 covers 14 residues. The V gene's germline CDR1 is MGHDK and CDR2 SYGVNS. The CDR3: CASSPPQVPYEQYV. CDR3 nucleotides: TGTGCCAGCAGTCCTCCGCAGGTACCCTACGAGCAGTACGTC.

This clonotype occurred many times. The chain links TRBV21-1 to TRBJ2-3; the table's D call, TRBD1, has no DNA check behind it. TRBV21-1 is a recognized pseudogene. The CDR3 extends over 19 amino acids. The CDR3 DNA reads as TGTGCCAGCAGCAAAGACCGCCCAGGGTTACGTGGAGCCACAGATACGCAGTATTTT. Translating gives CASSKDRPGLRGATDTQYF.

This clonotype occurred a few times. This chain links TRBV7-8 with TRBJ2-1; D unresolved. The CDR3 runs 12 residues. The germline gives CDR1 SGHVS, CDR2 FQNEAQ. V was cut by 7 bases and J by 5 bases, with 9 bases left in between. CDR3: CASTPPNNEQFF. The CDR3 coding sequence is TGTGCCAGCACCCCACCTAACAATGAGCAGTTCTTC.

This clonotype was seen ten or more times. V gene TRBV24-1 combines with J gene TRBJ2-1, with 10 bases matching TRBD2. The germline V gene encodes CDR1 KGHDR and CDR2 SFDVKD. CDR3 length: 18 residues. J lost 9 bases, V lost 4 bases, and 17 bases had no gene match. The CDR3 nucleotides read TGTGCCACCAGTGACCAGGGGGCTAGCGGGAGTAAACAAGGTGAGCAGTTCTTC. Translated: CATSDQGASGSKQGEQFF.

This rearrangement joins TRBV20-1 to TRBJ2-7, with a possible D match to TRBD2 (6 bases). Germline V gene lookup returns CDR1 DFQATT and CDR2 SNEGSKA (reference sequence). The CDR3 contains 12 residues. Trimming cost V 5 bases and J 2 bases, with 10 bases left between them. The CDR3 region is CSAWGGAYEQYF. The CDR3 DNA reads as TGCAGTGCTTGGGGCGGGGCCTACGAGCAGTACTTC.

This chain joins TRBV6-5 and TRBJ1-1; 7 bases map to TRBD1. V dropped 2 bases and J dropped 7; count of bases not matched to a gene: 1. Per the germline V gene, CDR1 is MNHEY and CDR2 is SVGAGI. The CDR3 sequence is 12 residues long. The CDR3 reads CASSYRQGEAFF. The CDR3 DNA follows: TGTGCCAGCAGTTACCGACAGGGTGAAGCTTTCTTT.

Many counts were recorded for this clonotype. V usage is TRBV7-2 and J usage is TRBJ2-2, with 7 positions matching TRBD1. Germline V CDR1 and CDR2: SGHTA, FQGNSA. The J segment lost 6 bases and the V segment lost 5 bases, leaving 15 bases of the junction unmatched. The CDR3 contains 17 residues. The CDR3 bases are TGTGCCAGCAGCCCTGCGAGCCCGACAGGGTTGGCCGGGGAGCTGTTTTTT. Its protein is CASSPASPTGLAGELFF.

This clonotype has ten or more counts. The rearrangement uses TRBV7-8 and TRBJ2-4, with TRBD1 matching over 10 bases. In germline, CDR1 is SGHVS, CDR2 FQNEAQ. With V trimmed by 5 bases and J by 8 bases, 6 bases remained unmatched. This CDR3 has 14 amino acids. CDR3 sequence reads: CASSLRDRGYIQYF. Written as DNA, the CDR3 is TGTGCCAGCAGCCTCCGGGACAGGGGATACATTCAGTACTTC.

This clonotype was detected many times. This chain uses TRBV7-3 with TRBJ1-1, with D tentatively TRBD1 (6 bases). CDR3 size: 15 residues. Germline lookup yields CDR1 SGHTA and CDR2 FQGTGA. Trimming cost V 5 bases and J 0 bases, with 13 bases left between them. The CDR3 nucleotides are TGTGCCAGCAGCCTACAGGGTACCATGAACACTGAAGCTTTCTTT. Amino acids: CASSLQGTMNTEAFF.

This clonotype came up many times. The V gene is TRBV7-9, the J gene TRBJ2-7; no clear D gene. Trimming left V 2 bases short and J 2 bases short, with 10 bases between. Germline loops: CDR1 SEHNR, CDR2 FQNEAQ (reference sequence). CDR3 length: 14 residues. For the CDR3, the DNA is TGTGCCAGCAGCTTACGTCGCGGTCCCTACGAGCAGTACTTC. Residues: CASSLRRGPYEQYF.

This clonotype was observed at least ten times. The chain couples TRBV10-3 to TRBJ2-7; D remains ambiguous. The CDR3 sequence is 12 residues long. Deletions cut 3 bases from V and 3 bases from J, with 6 bases between. CDR1 ENHRY and CDR2 SYGVKD come from the germline V gene. In DNA, the CDR3 is TGTGCCATCAGTGACCCGGGCTACGAGCAGTACTTC. Translation gives CAISDPGYEQYF.

V gene TRBV2 combines with J gene TRBJ2-1; TRBD2 matches 12 bases. The CDR3 is 15 amino acids. Germline lookup yields CDR1 SNHLY and CDR2 FYNNEI. The V gene end was trimmed by 6 bases and the J gene end by 6 bases; junction bases not matched to a gene: 6. The CDR3: CASRRLAGERNEQFF. CDR3 bases: TGTGCCAGCAGGCGACTAGCGGGAGAGCGCAATGAGCAGTTCTTC.

V and J are TRBV12-3 or TRBV12-4 and TRBJ2-7; no clear D. Trimming cost V 2 bases and J 5 bases, with 13 bases left between them. This CDR3 has 14 residues. CDR3 loop: CASSLKGFRHEQYF. Here the CDR3 DNA reads TGTGCCAGCAGTTTAAAAGGCTTCCGCCACGAGCAGTACTTC.

This clonotype was seen more than once but under ten times. V gene TRBV7-9 combines with J gene TRBJ2-1; perhaps D is TRBD1 or TRBD2 (5 bases each). V shed 4 bases and J shed 6 bases, with 16 bases lying between them. This CDR3 comprises 15 residues. Germline V lookup: CDR1 SEHNR, CDR2 FQNEAQ (reference sequence). The CDR3 nucleotides are TGTGCCAGCAGCTCTAATTTGGGACCCGTCAATGAGCAGTTCTTC. Translating gives CASSSNLGPVNEQFF.

This clonotype has ten or more counts. This chain joins TRBV19 and TRBJ2-1; 14 bases agree with TRBD2. Looked up from germline, CDR1 is LNHDA and CDR2 is SQIVND (reference sequence). CDR3 length: 15 residues. Unmatched junction bases numbered 6, after V lost 5 bases and J lost 9 bases. As DNA, the CDR3 is TGTGCCAGTAGTCCGGGACTAGCGGGAGAGATTGAGCAGTTCTTC. It is translated as CASSPGLAGEIEQFF.

Ten or more counts support this clonotype. The chain employs TRBV29-1 and TRBJ2-1, with 9 bases aligning to TRBD2. Germline trimming cut 6 bases from V and 0 bases from J; bases unmatched to any gene: 6. There are 15 residues in the CDR3. Germline V gives CDR1 SQVTM, CDR2 ANQGSEA. The CDR3 spells CSVTNSGSSYNEQFF. The CDR3 DNA is TGCAGCGTCACTAATAGCGGGAGCTCCTACAATGAGCAGTTCTTC.

This clonotype has a count of ten or more. The V gene is TRBV5-5, the J gene TRBJ2-3; D may be TRBD2 (5 bases). Trimming stripped 0 bases from V and 0 bases from J, with 11 bases between. The CDR3 loop spans 16 amino acids. Germline lookup yields CDR1 SGHKS and CDR2 YYEKEE (reference sequence). The chain's CDR3 is CASSLVGSPSTDTQYF. The CDR3 region has the DNA TGTGCCAGCAGCTTGGTTGGGAGTCCTAGCACAGATACGCAGTATTTT.

This clonotype was picked up many times. This chain uses TRBV7-9 with TRBJ1-1; D call uncertain. The V end lost 8 bases, the J end lost 6 bases, and 13 bases lay between the germline ends. CDR3 length: 12 residues. Germline CDR1 is SEHNR and CDR2 is FQNEAQ (reference sequence). CDR3 nucleotide sequence: TGTGCCAGCCTCGGGGAAGCGGCTGAAGCTTTCTTT. Its translation is CASLGEAAEAFF.

This clonotype was observed at least ten times. The CDR3 spells CASSLAGNDAYNEQFF. The CDR3, as DNA: TGTGCCAGCAGCTTAGCGGGAAACGACGCCTACAATGAGCAGTTCTTC. The J gene is TRBJ2-1, the V gene TRBV11-2; TRBD2 is a possible D gene (5 bases). V lost 1 base to trimming and J lost 2 bases, with 12 bases between them. This CDR3 is 16 amino acids long. Germline CDR1 reads SGHAT; CDR2 reads FQNNGV.

This clonotype was observed many times. The chain is built from TRBV29-1 and TRBJ2-1, with 10 nucleotides matching TRBD2. The CDR3 covers 14 residues. From germline, CDR1 is SQVTM and CDR2 ANQGSEA. The junction had 8 bases not matched to a gene; V was cut back by 0 bases and J by 12 bases. CDR3 coding DNA: TGCAGCGTTGAAGATCGACTAGCGGGCGCCTTGCAGTTCTTC. Protein product: CSVEDRLAGALQFF.

Many counts were recorded for this clonotype. The J gene is TRBJ1-2, the V gene TRBV7-2, with D possibly being TRBD1 (5 bases). Trimming pared 1 base from V and 8 bases from J, leaving 14 bases between. Germline assignment: CDR1 SGHTA and CDR2 FQGNSA. The CDR3 consists of 14 residues. The chain's CDR3 is CASSLDGGRGGYTF. The CDR3, as DNA: TGTGCCAGCAGCTTAGATGGGGGAAGAGGCGGCTACACCTTC.

This clonotype occurred a few times. J is TRBJ1-2 and V is TRBV3-1; 7 nucleotides agree with TRBD1. The CDR3 runs 18 residues. The J segment lost 7 bases and the V segment lost 1 base, leaving 18 bases of the junction unmatched. Germline assignment: CDR1 LGHDT and CDR2 YNNKEL (reference sequence). The CDR3 DNA reads TGTGCCAGCAGCCAAGTCTTGGTAGGACAGGCCACCCGGCGTGGCTACACCTTC. It encodes CASSQVLVGQATRRGYTF. Drawing the rest from reference TRBV3-1 and TRBJ1-2, the complete variable domain is DTAVSQTPKYLVTQMGNDKSIKCEQNLGHDTMYWYKQDSKKFLKIMFSYNNKELIINETVPNRFSPKSPDKAHLNLHINSLELGDSAVYFCASSQVLVGQATRRGYTFGSGTRLTVV.

The rearrangement uses TRBV5-4 and TRBJ2-5; TRBD2 aligns across 11 bases. Germline assignment: CDR1 SGHNT and CDR2 YYREEE (reference sequence). CDR3 size: 16 residues. Trimming removed 3 bases from V and 4 bases from J; junction bases left unmatched: 8. CDR3 DNA sequence: TGTGCCAGCAGCTCAGTCCAACTAGCGGGAGTAGAGACCCAGTACTTC. Its protein is CASSSVQLAGVETQYF.